These 22 T cell receptor beta chains originate from one sample sequenced in a study of cytomegalovirus exposure and HLA in healthy donors. A multiplex PCR was run with 60 Vbeta primers and 13 Jbeta primers. Sequencing was performed with immunoSEQ multiplex PCR; in TCRdb, only in-frame clones are kept and a portion is missing. The table gives approximately 43,000 clones; the top ten clones make up more than 1.5% of it. The sequenced material came from PBMCs. Source of these receptors: a woman in her twenties or thirties in good health and CMV-seronegative.

The chain joins TRBV19 to TRBJ2-5; no definite D call. The CDR3 is 13 residues long. The V end lost 0 bases, the J end lost 6 bases, and 8 bases lay between the germline ends. Germline V lookup: CDR1 LNHDA, CDR2 SQIVND (reference sequence). The CDR3 spells CASSIDRSKTQYF. DNA for the CDR3: TGTGCCAGTAGTATAGACAGGTCCAAGACCCAGTACTTC.

CDR3 DNA: TGCAGCGCCATAGACAGGGGACAAGAGACCCAGTACTTC. It is translated as CSAIDRGQETQYF. V is TRBV29-1 and J is TRBJ2-5; 8 bases align to TRBD1. CDR1 SQVTM and CDR2 ANQGSEA come from the germline V gene. The CDR3 has 13 amino acids. Trimming at V came to 7 bases and at J to 2 bases, leaving 6 bases not matched to a gene.

This rearrangement joins TRBV5-1 to TRBJ2-7; D is possibly TRBD2 (7 bases). The V and J ends lost 3 bases and 3 bases respectively, with 13 bases between them. The length of the CDR3 is 14 residues. CDR1 and CDR2 from the germline V gene are SGHRS and YFSETQ. CDR3 region: CASSWSGTFYEQYF. Here the CDR3 DNA reads TGCGCCAGCAGCTGGAGCGGGACATTCTACGAGCAGTACTTC. The complete variable domain, with remaining parts taken from reference TRBV5-1 and TRBJ2-7, reads KAGVTQTPRYLIKTRGQQVTLSCSPISGHRSVSWYQQTPGQGLQFLFEYFSETQRNKGNFPGRFSGRQFSNSRSEMNVSTLELGDSALYLCASSWSGTFYEQYFGPGTRLTVT.

The gene calls are TRBV30 and TRBJ2-3; D might be TRBD2 (5 bases). The ends were cut back, 4 bases at V and 0 bases at J, with 14 bases in the middle. Germline CDR1 is GTSNPN and CDR2 is SVGIG (reference sequence). The CDR3 consists of 15 residues. This CDR3 is CAWILAAGSTDTQYF. The CDR3 DNA reads TGTGCCTGGATCTTGGCCGCGGGTAGCACAGATACGCAGTATTTT.

The chain has TRBV4-1 and TRBJ2-3, with 13 bases that match TRBD2. Germline V gene lookup returns CDR1 MGHRA and CDR2 YSYEKL. The CDR3 sequence is 18 residues long. J was trimmed by 4 bases and V by 1 base; bases with no gene match: 8. CDR3 residues: CASSQAPGLAGYSDTQYF. CDR3 in DNA: TGCGCCAGCAGCCAAGCCCCGGGACTAGCGGGGTATTCAGATACGCAGTATTTT.

The chain couples TRBV30 to TRBJ2-7, with TRBD1 matching over 7 bases. The germline CDR1 and CDR2 sequences are GTSNPN and SVGIG (reference sequence). The junction had 6 bases not matched to a gene; V was cut back by 4 bases and J by 0 bases. This CDR3 has 14 residues. CDR3 sequence reads: CAWKGQESSYEQYF. The CDR3 DNA reads as TGTGCCTGGAAAGGACAGGAGAGCTCCTACGAGCAGTACTTC.

The rearrangement joins TRBV28 to TRBJ2-3, with 9 bases aligning to TRBD2. J gave up 3 bases and V 8 bases, and 9 bases lay outside the gene matches. The CDR3 is 15 amino acids. From germline, CDR1 is MDHEN and CDR2 SYDVKM. DNA for the CDR3: TGTGCCAGCGGGGGCGGGAGGGGGAGGACAGATACGCAGTATTTT. This sequence encodes CASGGGRGRTDTQYF.

This CDR3 reads CATRRDRAPYEQYF. CDR3 DNA: TGTGCCACCCGCCGGGACAGGGCTCCCTACGAGCAGTACTTC. This chain connects TRBV25-1 to TRBJ2-7; 9 nucleotides line up with TRBD1. The germline CDR1 and CDR2 sequences are MGHDK and SYGVNS. CDR3 length: 14 residues. V shed 10 bases, J shed 2 bases, and the junction held 9 bases outside the gene matches.

This chain connects TRBV2 to TRBJ2-7; 8 bases are a match to TRBD1. From germline, CDR1 is SNHLY and CDR2 FYNNEI. The J segment lost 0 bases and the V segment lost 6 bases, leaving 4 bases of the junction unmatched. The CDR3 loop spans 14 amino acids. This chain's CDR3 is CASRWDRNSYEQYF. The CDR3 bases are TGTGCCAGCAGGTGGGACAGGAACTCCTACGAGCAGTACTTC.

The rearrangement joins TRBV7-8 to TRBJ2-1; possible D gene TRBD2, 5 bases. Between the trimmed V and J ends, which lost 2 bases and 0 bases, there was a span of 11 bases. The CDR3 is 16 amino acids. CDR1 and CDR2 (germline): SGHVS, FQNEAQ. The CDR3 here is CASSLRSGSSYNEQFF. Here the CDR3 DNA reads TGTGCCAGCAGCTTAAGAAGCGGTAGCTCCTACAATGAGCAGTTCTTC. The whole variable domain, remainder taken from reference TRBV7-8 and TRBJ2-1, is GAGVSQSPRYKVAKRGQDVALRCDPISGHVSLFWYQQALGQGPEFLTYFQNEAQLDKSGLPSDRFFAERPEGSVSTLKIQRTQQEDSAVYLCASSLRSGSSYNEQFFGPGTRLTVL.

The chain joins TRBV4-1 to TRBJ2-1; D not certain. Germline V gives CDR1 MGHRA, CDR2 YSYEKL. V lost 4 bases, J lost 10 bases, and 11 bases lay in between. This CDR3 contains 12 residues. The CDR3: CASSPGSREQFF. The CDR3 DNA follows: TGCGCCAGCAGCCCAGGCTCCCGGGAGCAGTTCTTC.

DNA of the CDR3: TGTGCCAGCACGGGACAGGGTTTAATTAATGAAAAACTGTTTTTT. It specifies CASTGQGLINEKLFF. The rearrangement joins TRBV6-1 to TRBJ1-4, with 9 positions matching TRBD1. The CDR3 covers 15 residues. With V trimmed by 7 bases and J by 4 bases, 7 bases remained unmatched. Per germline, CDR1 MNHNS and CDR2 SASEGT.

V is TRBV4-1 and J is TRBJ2-5; 8 positions agree with TRBD1. There are 14 residues in the CDR3. V shed 4 bases, J shed 4 bases, and the junction held 5 bases outside the gene matches. Germline-derived CDR1 and CDR2 are MGHRA and YSYEKL. This chain's CDR3 is CASSRTGSRETQYF. Here the CDR3 DNA reads TGCGCCAGCAGCCGGACAGGGTCCAGAGAGACCCAGTACTTC.

The chain is built from TRBV7-2 and TRBJ2-2, with 8 bases aligning to TRBD1. Germline CDR1 and CDR2: SGHTA and FQGNSA. Trimming cost V 5 bases and J 6 bases; bases outside gene matches: 11. The CDR3 has 16 amino acids. DNA of the CDR3: TGTGCCAGCAGCCTCCGGACAGGGAAGGGTTCCGGGGAGCTGTTTTTT. Amino acid sequence: CASSLRTGKGSGELFF.

This rearrangement joins TRBV7-8 to TRBJ1-1; the match to TRBD1 covers 11 bases. Germline trimming cut 5 bases from V and 1 base from J; bases unmatched to any gene: 6. The CDR3 covers 16 residues. Germline CDR1 is SGHVS and CDR2 is FQNEAQ. CDR3 nucleotide sequence: TGTGCCAGCAGCACCCAAGGACAGGGGGCGAACACTGAAGCTTTCTTT. Protein product: CASSTQGQGANTEAFF.

The chain uses TRBV25-1 and TRBJ1-1; D not certain. The length of the CDR3 is 12 residues. V shed 3 bases and J shed 4 bases, with 6 bases lying between them. Germline CDR1 MGHDK, CDR2 SYGVNS. CDR3 nucleotide sequence: TGTGCCAGCAGTGATCAGTTCACTGAAGCTTTCTTT. Its translation: CASSDQFTEAFF.

The rearrangement links TRBV19 to TRBJ2-7; 11 nucleotides match TRBD2. Germline CDR1 reads LNHDA; CDR2 reads SQIVND (reference sequence). CDR3 length equals 15 residues. Trimming removed 5 bases from V and 3 bases from J; junction bases left unmatched: 6. The CDR3 DNA reads as TGTGCCAGTAGTGTTGGACTAGCGGGTAGCTACGAGCAGTACTTC. Protein product: CASSVGLAGSYEQYF.

The chain recombines TRBV6-5 with TRBJ1-2; no clear D gene. Germline CDR1 reads MNHEY; CDR2 reads SVGAGI. The CDR3 extends over 15 amino acids. Trimming cost V 8 bases and J 8 bases, with 24 bases left between them. The CDR3 region is CASAVVEELVEGYTF. The CDR3 coding sequence is TGTGCCAGCGCTGTAGTAGAGGAGTTAGTAGAAGGCTACACCTTC.

The chain has TRBV6-6 and TRBJ2-1; D uncertain. This CDR3 has 13 amino acids. Trimming pared 5 bases from V and 7 bases from J, leaving 12 bases between. Looked up from germline, CDR1 is MNHNY and CDR2 is SVGAGI (reference sequence). The CDR3, as DNA: TGTGCCAGCAGTACTCGCCGCCCGAATGAGCAGTTCTTC. Translating gives CASSTRRPNEQFF.

This rearrangement joins TRBV30 to TRBJ2-1; D call uncertain. Trimming took 3 bases from V and 9 from J, leaving 15 bases between them. This CDR3 contains 13 residues. Germline values: CDR1 GTSNPN, CDR2 SVGIG (reference sequence). CDR3 amino acids: CAWSPQVYGEQFF. DNA of the CDR3: TGTGCCTGGAGCCCCCAGGTCTACGGTGAGCAGTTCTTC.

This chain uses TRBV4-1 with TRBJ2-3; 10 nucleotides agree with TRBD2. Germline V lookup: CDR1 MGHRA, CDR2 YSYEKL. This CDR3 has 17 amino acids. The V segment lost 4 bases and the J segment 6 bases; nucleotides outside the gene matches: 13. As DNA, the CDR3 is TGCGCCAGCAGCCTCGGCAGCGGGAGGGAAATTATGGATACGCAGTATTTT. It yields the protein CASSLGSGREIMDTQYF.

The chain links TRBV29-1 to TRBJ2-3, with D possibly matching TRBD1 (5 bases). In germline, CDR1 is SQVTM, CDR2 ANQGSEA. Deletions cut 5 bases from V and 4 bases from J, with 13 bases between. CDR3 length: 13 amino acids. The CDR3 DNA sequence: TGCAGCGTTTCGGGCAGGGCAGCAGATACGCAGTATTTT. Amino acids: CSVSGRAADTQYF.